These 23 T cell receptor beta chains share one sample of origin, sequenced in a study of cytotoxic CD8 clonotypes in ibrutinib-treated CLL. Clones were read by immunoSEQ multiplex PCR, and TCRdb kept only the in-frame ones, dropping some. Of roughly 330,000 clones in the sample, over 55% were seen once. This specimen consisted of PBMCs, obtained after 36 months of ibrutinib treatment. The receptors were sampled from a human donor with chronic lymphocytic leukemia.

The rearrangement joins TRBV7-3 to TRBJ1-1; D is unresolved. Looked up from germline, CDR1 is SGHTA and CDR2 is FQGTGA. V gave up 2 bases and J gave up 8 bases, with 12 bases separating them. This CDR3 has 13 residues. The CDR3 DNA is TGTGCCAGCAGCTTAGGTGGCGACCGGGAAGCTTTCTTT. The encoded protein is CASSLGGDREAFF.

The chain is built from TRBV7-6 and TRBJ1-1; 9 nucleotides agree with TRBD1. The CDR3 extends over 18 amino acids. Germline V gene sequence: CDR1 SGHVS, CDR2 FNYEAQ. V was clipped by 3 bases and J by 3 bases; unmatched bases: 14. This CDR3 reads CASSFPRMDRGSDTEAFF. The CDR3 DNA follows: TGTGCCAGCAGCTTCCCTAGGATGGACAGGGGATCGGACACTGAAGCTTTCTTT. Full variable domain (outside the CDR3, taken from reference TRBV7-6 and TRBJ1-1): GAGVSQSPRYKVTKRGQDVALRCDPISGHVSLYWYRQALGQGPEFLTYFNYEAQQDKSGLPNDRFSAERPEGSISTLTIQRTEQRDSAMYRCASSFPRMDRGSDTEAFFGQGTRLTVV.

V usage is TRBV29-1 and J usage is TRBJ2-7; TRBD1 might be the D (5 bases). The germline gives CDR1 SQVTM, CDR2 ANQGSEA. Trimming removed 8 bases at V and 0 bases at J, with 14 bases between. CDR3 length: 13 amino acids. DNA for the CDR3: TGCAGCATATTGGACACTTCCTCCTACGAGCAGTACTTC. This gives the protein CSILDTSSYEQYF.

The chain joins TRBV7-2 to TRBJ2-7, with 8 bases lining up with TRBD2. The CDR3 has 13 residues. J was trimmed by 3 bases and V by 5 bases; bases with no gene match: 3. CDR1 and CDR2 (germline): SGHTA, FQGNSA. The CDR3 coding sequence is TGTGCCAGCAGCCCACTAGCGGACTACGAGCAGTACTTC. This gives the protein CASSPLADYEQYF.

In its sample, this clone was seen a few times. The chain employs TRBV28 and TRBJ2-1, with TRBD2 matching over 10 bases. This CDR3 region has 15 residues. Unmatched junction bases numbered 3, after V lost 3 bases and J lost 4 bases. Germline V gene lookup returns CDR1 MDHEN and CDR2 SYDVKM. As DNA, the CDR3 is TGTGCCAGCAGTTTGGGAGCGGGAGGGTACAATGAGCAGTTCTTC. Its translation is CASSLGAGGYNEQFF.

The chain carries TRBV11-2 and TRBJ1-6; tentatively, D is TRBD1 (5 bases). Germline V gene lookup returns CDR1 SGHAT and CDR2 FQNNGV. The CDR3 totals 16 residues. V lost 3 bases, J lost 3 bases, and 12 bases lay in between. CDR3 amino acids: CASSFGHLNYNSPLHF. CDR3 coding DNA: TGTGCCAGCAGCTTCGGACACCTGAACTATAATTCACCCCTCCACTTT. The full variable domain, with the rest looked up from reference TRBV11-2 and TRBJ1-6, is EAGVAQSPRYKIIEKRQSVAFWCNPISGHATLYWYQQILGQGPKLLIQFQNNGVVDDSQLPKDRFSAERLKGVDSTLKIQPAKLEDSAVYLCASSFGHLNYNSPLHFGNGTRLTVT.

V usage is TRBV4-1 and J usage is TRBJ2-7, with TRBD2 matching 8 bases. Losses at the gene ends were 5 bases for V and 3 bases for J; bases not matched to a gene: 6. This CDR3 region has 14 residues. Germline V gene sequence: CDR1 MGHRA, CDR2 YSYEKL. The CDR3 reads CASSEVSGDYEQYF. CDR3 nucleotides: TGCGCCAGCAGCGAAGTTAGCGGGGACTACGAGCAGTACTTC.

V is TRBV9 and J is TRBJ2-7, with 11 nucleotides matching TRBD1. J gave up 3 bases and V 4 bases, and 9 bases lay outside the gene matches. The CDR3 is 16 amino acids. Per germline, CDR1 SGDLS and CDR2 YYNGEE. The CDR3 DNA sequence: TGTGCCAGCAGCATAACCGGGACAGGGGGACGCTACGAGCAGTACTTC. Translation: CASSITGTGGRYEQYF. Filled out from reference TRBV9 and TRBJ2-7, the complete variable domain reads DSGVTQTPKHLITATGQRVTLRCSPRSGDLSVYWYQQSLDQGLQFLIQYYNGEERAKGNILERFSAQQFPDLHSELNLSSLELGDSALYFCASSITGTGGRYEQYFGPGTRLTVT.

This chain links TRBV11-1 with TRBJ2-4; D remains ambiguous. Germline V gene lookup returns CDR1 SGHAT and CDR2 FQDESV (reference sequence). CDR3 length equals 14 residues. V lost 5 bases and J 0 bases, leaving 8 bases between the germline ends. The CDR3 is CASSPALAKNIQYF. The CDR3 DNA reads as TGTGCCAGCAGCCCAGCGCTAGCCAAAAACATTCAGTACTTC.

This chain joins TRBV11-3 and TRBJ2-7, with no clear D. Per the germline V gene, CDR1 is SGHNT and CDR2 is YENEEA. The CDR3 covers 13 residues. V was pared by 1 base and J by 5 bases, with 9 bases between. The CDR3 coding sequence is TGTGCCAGCAGCTTAGGAGGAAACGACGAGCAGTACTTC. It yields the protein CASSLGGNDEQYF.

The rearrangement links TRBV11-2 to TRBJ2-7, with 8 positions matching TRBD1. This CDR3 region has 13 residues. Germline V gene data show CDR1 as SGHAT and CDR2 as FQNNGV. J gave up 3 bases and V 4 bases, and 2 bases lay outside the gene matches. CDR3 sequence (DNA): TGTGCCAGCAGCTCGACAGGGGACTACGAGCAGTACTTC. Translated, it gives CASSSTGDYEQYF.

This clone was picked up a small number of times. This chain connects TRBV2 to TRBJ2-5; D is tentatively TRBD1 or TRBD2 (6 bases each). The V end was cut by 11 bases, the J end by 5 bases, with 15 bases between. Looked up from germline, CDR1 is SNHLY and CDR2 is FYNNEI. This CDR3 has 12 residues. CDR3 bases: TGTGCCGGAGGGGGGATCGGGGAGACCCAGTACTTC. Its translation is CAGGGIGETQYF.

As DNA, the CDR3 is TGTGCCAGCAGGTCAACAGGGGGGTATCAGCCCCAGCATTTT. This sequence encodes CASRSTGGYQPQHF. The chain links TRBV6-5 to TRBJ1-5, with 8 bases fitting TRBD1. The V gene's germline CDR1 is MNHEY and CDR2 SVGAGI. The CDR3 totals 14 residues. V dropped 6 bases and J dropped 5; count of bases not matched to a gene: 6.

This clone appeared once. This chain links TRBV4-1 with TRBJ2-7; 8 nucleotides match TRBD2. Unmatched junction bases numbered 15, after V lost 0 bases and J lost 5 bases. Germline V gene lookup returns CDR1 MGHRA and CDR2 YSYEKL. The CDR3 has 18 residues. CDR3 amino acids: CASSQDHAAGGPSDEQYF. CDR3 nucleotide sequence: TGCGCCAGCAGCCAAGATCATGCGGCGGGGGGCCCGTCCGACGAGCAGTACTTC.

V usage is TRBV19 and J usage is TRBJ2-5; 8 bases match TRBD1. The CDR3 extends over 13 amino acids. J lost 11 bases, V lost 4 bases, and 9 bases had no gene match. Germline CDR1 is LNHDA and CDR2 is SQIVND (reference sequence). DNA of the CDR3: TGTGCCAGTAGTAGGGGGACAGGCGCAGGGCAGTACTTC. Encoded protein: CASSRGTGAGQYF. Drawing the rest from reference TRBV19 and TRBJ2-5, the complete variable domain is DGGITQSPKYLFRKEGQNVTLSCEQNLNHDAMYWYRQDPGQGLRLIYYSQIVNDFQKGDIAEGYSVSREKKESFPLTVTSAQKNPTAFYLCASSRGTGAGQYFGPGTRLLVL.

The chain is built from TRBV9 and TRBJ1-1; D gene ambiguous. V was shortened by 7 bases and J by 8 bases, with 24 bases between the two germline ends. Germline V gives CDR1 SGDLS, CDR2 YYNGEE. The CDR3 contains 15 residues. Here the CDR3 DNA reads TGTGCCAGCGGGCCAGGCAGAGGCCCCTACATGGAAGCTTTCTTT. Translated: CASGPGRGPYMEAFF.

The chain recombines TRBV29-1 with TRBJ2-1; the match to TRBD2 covers 8 bases. Germline trimming cut 1 base from V and 14 bases from J; bases unmatched to any gene: 7. From germline, CDR1 is SQVTM and CDR2 ANQGSEA. The CDR3 is 12 amino acids. CDR3 loop: CSVEGPAGVEFF. The DNA of the CDR3 is TGCAGCGTTGAAGGTCCAGCGGGGGTGGAGTTCTTC.

This rearrangement joins TRBV15 to TRBJ2-7; TRBD1 matches at 7 bases. The V segment lost 1 base and the J segment 0 bases; nucleotides outside the gene matches: 3. Germline V lookup: CDR1 LNHNV, CDR2 YYDKDF (reference sequence). This CDR3 has 15 residues. As DNA, the CDR3 is TGTGCCACCAGCAGAGTCCGGGACAGCTCCTACGAGCAGTACTTC. It codes for CATSRVRDSSYEQYF.

The chain carries TRBV7-2 and TRBJ2-3; possible D gene TRBD2, 6 bases. Germline CDR1 is SGHTA and CDR2 is FQGNSA. The length of the CDR3 is 19 residues. V gave up 1 base and J gave up 0 bases, with 20 bases separating them. The CDR3 loop reads CASSLEGGTPRNSTDTQYF. As DNA, the CDR3 is TGTGCCAGCAGCTTAGAGGGCGGGACTCCTCGTAATAGCACAGATACGCAGTATTTT.

This clone was counted only a few times. The CDR3 is CSVHSRDNTEAFF. In DNA, the CDR3 is TGCAGCGTTCATAGCAGGGACAACACTGAAGCTTTCTTT. This rearrangement joins TRBV29-1 to TRBJ1-1; a possible D gene is TRBD1 (5 bases). Germline lookup yields CDR1 SQVTM and CDR2 ANQGSEA. The V end lost 5 bases, the J end lost 2 bases, and 12 bases lay between the germline ends. The CDR3 length is 13 residues.

This chain links TRBV4-1 with TRBJ1-6; a possible D gene is TRBD1 (5 bases). Germline values: CDR1 MGHRA, CDR2 YSYEKL. Trimming removed 0 bases from V and 7 bases from J, with 10 bases in between. This CDR3 spans 15 amino acids. Here the CDR3 DNA reads TGCGCCAGCAGCCAAGAAACAGGTGCCAATTCACCCCTCCACTTT. It encodes CASSQETGANSPLHF.

This clone has a single count. This chain joins TRBV9 and TRBJ1-1, with 10 bases that match TRBD1. Losses at the gene ends were 3 bases for V and 0 bases for J; bases not matched to a gene: 5. CDR1 and CDR2 (germline): SGDLS, YYNGEE. The CDR3 extends over 16 amino acids. The CDR3 reads CASSADRGRVNTEAFF. In nucleotides, the CDR3 is TGTGCCAGCAGCGCCGACAGGGGGCGGGTGAACACTGAAGCTTTCTTT.

The rearrangement joins TRBV5-6 to TRBJ2-3; D assignment may be TRBD1 or TRBD2 (6 bases each). CDR3 length equals 12 residues. V was shortened by 2 bases and J by 8 bases, with 9 bases between the two germline ends. Germline V gives CDR1 SGHDT, CDR2 YYEEEE. CDR3 protein: CASSFGGGTQYF. The CDR3 DNA follows: TGTGCCAGCAGCTTTGGAGGGGGTACGCAGTATTTT.